The 14 T cell receptor beta chains presented below share a single source sample, sequenced in a study of blood T cell repertoires in COVID-19. Measured with immunoSEQ multiplex PCR; TCRdb has only the in-frame clones, and not every one. The sample yields about 210,000 clones, approximately 84% seen once. Material: peripheral blood. These receptors all stem from a woman of 80 years or more with COVID-19, enrolled during active disease.

CDR3 loop: CASSLRQGAGTEAFF. The CDR3 DNA reads TGCGCCAGCAGCTTGCGGCAGGGGGCAGGTACTGAAGCTTTCTTT. V is TRBV5-1 and J is TRBJ1-1; 8 bases agree with TRBD1. V lost 1 base to trimming and J lost 5 bases; unmatched junction nucleotides: 7. This CDR3 comprises 15 residues. From germline, CDR1 is SGHRS and CDR2 YFSETQ. The full variable domain, completed using reference TRBV5-1 and TRBJ1-1, is KAGVTQTPRYLIKTRGQQVTLSCSPISGHRSVSWYQQTPGQGLQFLFEYFSETQRNKGNFPGRFSGRQFSNSRSEMNVSTLELGDSALYLCASSLRQGAGTEAFFGQGTRLTVV.

This sequence joins TRBV6-6 and TRBJ1-1; weak D call: TRBD1 (6 bases). The ends were cut back, 4 bases at V and 0 bases at J, with 9 bases in the middle. Germline CDR1 and CDR2: MNHNY and SVGAGI (reference sequence). This CDR3 has 14 amino acids. The CDR3 DNA follows: TGTGCCAGCAGTTTCGGACAGATGAACACTGAAGCTTTCTTT. It translates to CASSFGQMNTEAFF.

The genes are TRBV7-9 and TRBJ2-5, with no clear D. Germline V gives CDR1 SEHNR, CDR2 FQNEAQ (reference sequence). The CDR3 runs 14 residues. The V gene lost 0 bases and the J gene lost 5 bases, with 10 bases spanning the gap. CDR3 DNA: TGTGCCAGCAGCTTAGCCTGGCAGATCGAGACCCAGTACTTC. This translates into CASSLAWQIETQYF.

This chain uses TRBV28 with TRBJ2-2, with 10 bases that match TRBD2. Trimming removed 6 bases from V and 1 base from J; junction bases left unmatched: 5. The V gene's germline CDR1 is MDHEN and CDR2 SYDVKM. The CDR3 consists of 16 residues. The DNA of the CDR3 is TGTGCCAGCAGAGCAGCGGGAGGGCAGAACACCGGGGAGCTGTTTTTT. Amino acid sequence: CASRAAGGQNTGELFF.

This clone was counted a single time. The chain uses TRBV7-8 and TRBJ1-2, with D possibly TRBD1 on 5 matching bases. CDR1 is SGHVS, CDR2 FQNEAQ, per germline. The CDR3 loop spans 15 amino acids. V dropped 5 bases and J dropped 10 bases, with 23 bases sitting between them. This CDR3 is CASSLPGRGTGVYTF. The CDR3 DNA reads as TGTGCCAGCAGCCTCCCGGGGCGGGGAACGGGAGTCTACACCTTC.

The chain employs TRBV10-3 and TRBJ2-5; 12 positions agree with TRBD2. V shed 5 bases, J shed 2 bases, and the junction held 3 bases outside the gene matches. Germline V CDR1 and CDR2: ENHRY, SYGVKD. This CDR3 is built from 15 residues. The DNA of the CDR3 is TGTGCCATCAGTAAGCTAGCGGGGGGGCAAGAGACCCAGTACTTC. It encodes CAISKLAGGQETQYF.

The J gene is TRBJ2-2, the V gene TRBV19; D is undetermined. V was pared by 6 bases and J by 5 bases, with 13 bases between. Germline V gene data show CDR1 as LNHDA and CDR2 as SQIVND (reference sequence). The CDR3 runs to 14 residues. The CDR3 protein is CASRMREATGELFF. The CDR3, as DNA: TGTGCCAGTAGAATGAGAGAGGCGACCGGGGAGCTGTTTTTT.

This sequence joins TRBV7-9 and TRBJ2-2, with 8 nucleotides matching TRBD2. Germline lookup yields CDR1 SEHNR and CDR2 FQNEAQ (reference sequence). The CDR3 sequence is 14 residues long. J lost 6 bases, V lost 5 bases, and 5 bases had no gene match. CDR3 protein: CASSPGLAPGELFF. The CDR3 DNA reads TGTGCCAGCAGCCCTGGACTAGCCCCCGGGGAGCTGTTTTTT.

The V gene is TRBV3-1 (or the pseudogene TRBV3-2), the J gene TRBJ1-2, with TRBD1 as a possible D gene (6 bases). Germline loops: CDR1 LGHDT, CDR2 YNNKEL (reference sequence). The CDR3 extends over 15 amino acids. Deletions cut 0 bases from V and 8 bases from J, with 16 bases between. CDR3 loop: CASSQDARGAGGYTF. The CDR3 DNA reads TGTGCCAGCAGCCAAGATGCCCGGGGGGCTGGGGGCTACACCTTC.

The chain has TRBV14 and TRBJ2-1, with D perhaps matching TRBD1 (5 bases). Trimming left V 7 bases short and J 7 bases short, with 17 bases between. Germline values: CDR1 SGHDN, CDR2 FVKESK. This CDR3 is built from 14 residues. CDR3 protein: CASTPIGAANEQFF. The CDR3 coding sequence is TGTGCCAGCACCCCAATAGGGGCTGCGAATGAGCAGTTCTTC.

V gene TRBV10-3 combines with J gene TRBJ1-2, with D maybe TRBD1 (6 bases). Germline V gene sequence: CDR1 ENHRY, CDR2 SYGVKD. CDR3 size: 13 residues. The ends were cut back, 7 bases at V and 2 bases at J, with 11 bases in the middle. The DNA for the CDR3 is TGTGCCATCAAAGGACAGATCAACTATGGCTACACCTTC. Translated: CAIKGQINYGYTF.

The V and J genes are TRBV6-2 or TRBV6-3 and TRBJ2-5, with TRBD2 identical over 9 bases. Trimming cost V 6 bases and J 4 bases; bases outside gene matches: 6. Per the germline V gene, CDR1 is MNHEY and CDR2 is SVGEGT. The CDR3 totals 14 residues. CDR3 bases: TGTGCCAGCAGGTACAGCGGGGGGCCAGAGACCCAGTACTTC. This sequence encodes CASRYSGGPETQYF.

The chain has TRBV29-1 and TRBJ2-3; no definite D call. Trimming cost V 4 bases and J 2 bases, with 16 bases left between them. The CDR3 contains 15 residues. The germline gives CDR1 SQVTM, CDR2 ANQGSEA. CDR3: CSVVTVRLLTDTQYF. As DNA, the CDR3 is TGCAGCGTTGTAACGGTTCGTCTTCTCACAGATACGCAGTATTTT.

V usage is TRBV9 and J usage is TRBJ2-7, with D possibly matching TRBD2 (7 bases). V was trimmed by 2 bases and J by 3 bases, leaving 36 bases between them. Germline CDR1 is SGDLS and CDR2 is YYNGEE. The CDR3 contains 22 residues. The CDR3 DNA sequence: TGTGCCAGCAGCGTCACCGGGGGGCCCTCCGAGGCGCGGTTGGGGGACAACTACGAGCAGTACTTC. Its translation is CASSVTGGPSEARLGDNYEQYF.